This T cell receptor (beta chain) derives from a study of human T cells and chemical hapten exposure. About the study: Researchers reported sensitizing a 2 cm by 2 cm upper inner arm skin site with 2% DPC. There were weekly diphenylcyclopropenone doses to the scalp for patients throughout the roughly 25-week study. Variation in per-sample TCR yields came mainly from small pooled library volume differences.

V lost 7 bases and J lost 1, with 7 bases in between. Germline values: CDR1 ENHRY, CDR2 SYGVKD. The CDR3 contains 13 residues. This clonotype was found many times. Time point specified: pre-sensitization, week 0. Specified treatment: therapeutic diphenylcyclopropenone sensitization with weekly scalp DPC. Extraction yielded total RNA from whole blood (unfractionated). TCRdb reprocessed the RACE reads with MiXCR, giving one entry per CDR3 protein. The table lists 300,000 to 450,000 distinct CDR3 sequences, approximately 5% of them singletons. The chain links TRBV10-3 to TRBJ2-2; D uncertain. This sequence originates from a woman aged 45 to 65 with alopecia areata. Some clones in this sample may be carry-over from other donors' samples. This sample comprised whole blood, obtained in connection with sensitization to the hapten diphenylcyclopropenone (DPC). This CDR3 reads CAIIAENTGELFF. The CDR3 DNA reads TGTGCCATCATAGCAGAGAACACCGGGGAGCTGTTTTTT.